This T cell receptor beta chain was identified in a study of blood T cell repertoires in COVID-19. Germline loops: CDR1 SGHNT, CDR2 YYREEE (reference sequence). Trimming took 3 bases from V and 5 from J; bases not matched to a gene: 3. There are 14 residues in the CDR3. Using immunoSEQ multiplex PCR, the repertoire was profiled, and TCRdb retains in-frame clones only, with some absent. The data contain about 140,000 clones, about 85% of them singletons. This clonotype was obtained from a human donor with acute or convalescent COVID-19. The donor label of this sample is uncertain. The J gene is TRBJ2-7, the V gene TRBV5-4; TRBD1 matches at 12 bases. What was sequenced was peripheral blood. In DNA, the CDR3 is TGTGCCAGCAGCTCGGGACAGGGGGCTGACGAGCAGTACTTC. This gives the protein CASSSGQGADEQYF. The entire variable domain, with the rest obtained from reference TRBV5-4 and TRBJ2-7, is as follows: ETGVTQSPTHLIKTRGQQVTLRCSSQSGHNTVSWYQQALGQGPQFIFQYYREEENGRGNFPPRFSGLQFPNYSSELNVNALELDDSALYLCASSSGQGADEQYFGPGTRLTVT.